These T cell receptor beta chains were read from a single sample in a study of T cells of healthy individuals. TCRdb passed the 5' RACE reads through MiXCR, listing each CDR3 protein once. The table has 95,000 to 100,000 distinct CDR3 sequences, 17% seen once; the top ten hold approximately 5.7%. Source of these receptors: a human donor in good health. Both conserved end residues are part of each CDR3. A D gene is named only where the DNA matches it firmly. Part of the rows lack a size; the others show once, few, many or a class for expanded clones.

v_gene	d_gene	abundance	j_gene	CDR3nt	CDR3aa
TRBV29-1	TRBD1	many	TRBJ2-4	TGCAGCGTCCTACCGGGACAGGGACGTAACATTCAGTACTTC	CSVLPGQGRNIQYF
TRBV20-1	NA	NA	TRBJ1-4	TGCAGTGTCAGACAGGACGGTAATGAAAAACTGTTTTTT	CSVRQDGNEKLFF
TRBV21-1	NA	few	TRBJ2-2	TGTGCCAGTGTCCGGGGTCCTTCCACCGGGGAGCTGTTTTTT	CASVRGPSTGELFF
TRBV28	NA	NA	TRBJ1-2	TGTGCCAGCAGAACTAACTATGGCTACACCTTC	CASRTNYGYTF
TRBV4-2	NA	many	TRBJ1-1	TGTGCCAGCAGCCAAGATTGGGGACGGCTGAACACTGAAGCTTTCTTT	CASSQDWGRLNTEAFF
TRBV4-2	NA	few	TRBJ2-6	TGTGCCAGCAGTGGACCCCTCTCTGGGGCCAACGTCCTGACTTTC	CASSGPLSGANVLTF
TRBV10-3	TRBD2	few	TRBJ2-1	TGTGCCATCAGAGGGGGACTAGCGGGACTCGAAGGAAATGAGCAGTTCTTC	CAIRGGLAGLEGNEQFF
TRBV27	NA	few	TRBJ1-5	TGTGCCAGCAGTAGAACAGACAATCAGCCCCAGCATTTT	CASSRTDNQPQHF
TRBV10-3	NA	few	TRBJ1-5	TGTGCCATCCGAGGAGGGAAGGGCAATCAGCCCCAGCATTTT	CAIRGGKGNQPQHF
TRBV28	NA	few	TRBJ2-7	TGTGCCAGTCCCCCCCCCGGGACCTCTGTCTCCTACGAGCAGTACTTC	CASPPPGTSVSYEQYF
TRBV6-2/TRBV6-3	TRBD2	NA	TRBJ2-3	TGTGCCAGCAGTTACGGCGGGGGAGGTGTAGATACGCAGTATTTT	CASSYGGGGVDTQYF
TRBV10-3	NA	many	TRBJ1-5	TGTGCCATCAGAGCCGATGTCCAACAGCCCCAGCATTTT	CAIRADVQQPQHF
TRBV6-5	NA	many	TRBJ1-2	TGTGCCAGCAGTTACAGGGAGAACTATGGCTACACCTTC	CASSYRENYGYTF